This T cell receptor (beta chain) is drawn from a study of shared clonotypes between healthy human individuals. Study-wide background: Each donor's CD4 naive and CD4 memory cells filled three plates apiece, CD8 naive two, and CD8 memory one.

The CDR3 loop spans 15 amino acids. In germline, CDR1 is SGHTA, CDR2 FQGNSA. The V segment lost 6 bases and the J segment 2 bases; nucleotides outside the gene matches: 4. Profiled with immunoSEQ multiplex PCR; TCRdb holds only in-frame clones, not every one. In the table there are about 1.5 million clones, about 98% of which are singletons. Sequencing used naive CD4+ T cells sorted from blood. Stated subset: CD45RA+ positively selected. The clonotype comes from a man aged 25-40 years in good health. The gene calls are TRBV7-2 and TRBJ2-3; TRBD2 matches at 11 bases. The CDR3 DNA follows: TGTGCCAGCAGTAGGACTAGCGGGTTCACAGATACGCAGTATTTT. It encodes CASSRTSGFTDTQYF.